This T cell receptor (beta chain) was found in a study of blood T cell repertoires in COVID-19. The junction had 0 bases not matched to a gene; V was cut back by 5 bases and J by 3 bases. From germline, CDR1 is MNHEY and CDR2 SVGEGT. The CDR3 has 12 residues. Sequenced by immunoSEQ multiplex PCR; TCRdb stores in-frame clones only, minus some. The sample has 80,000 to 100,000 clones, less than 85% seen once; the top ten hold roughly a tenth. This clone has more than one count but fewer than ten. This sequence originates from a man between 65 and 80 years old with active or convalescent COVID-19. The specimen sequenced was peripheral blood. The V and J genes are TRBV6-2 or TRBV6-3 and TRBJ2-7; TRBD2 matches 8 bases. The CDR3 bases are TGTGCCAGCAGTGCGGGGGGCTACGAGCAGTACTTC. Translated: CASSAGGYEQYF.